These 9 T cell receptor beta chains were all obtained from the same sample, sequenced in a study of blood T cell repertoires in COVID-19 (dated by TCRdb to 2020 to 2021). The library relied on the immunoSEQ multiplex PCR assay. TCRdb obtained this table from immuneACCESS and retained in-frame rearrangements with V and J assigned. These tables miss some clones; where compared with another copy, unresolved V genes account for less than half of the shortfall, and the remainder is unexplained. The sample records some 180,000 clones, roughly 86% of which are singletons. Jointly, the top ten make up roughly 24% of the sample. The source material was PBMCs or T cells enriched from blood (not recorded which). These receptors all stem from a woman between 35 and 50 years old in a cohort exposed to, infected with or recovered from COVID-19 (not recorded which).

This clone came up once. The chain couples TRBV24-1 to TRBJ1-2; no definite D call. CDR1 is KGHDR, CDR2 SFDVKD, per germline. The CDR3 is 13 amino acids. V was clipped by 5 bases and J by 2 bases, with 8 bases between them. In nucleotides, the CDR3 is TGTGCCACCAGTGCGGGAGGCAACTATGGCTACACCTTC. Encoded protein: CATSAGGNYGYTF.

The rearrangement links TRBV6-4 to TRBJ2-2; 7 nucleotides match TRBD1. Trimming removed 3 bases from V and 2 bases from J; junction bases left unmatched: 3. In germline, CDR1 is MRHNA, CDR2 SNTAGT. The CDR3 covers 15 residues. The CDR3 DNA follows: TGTGCCAGCAGTGAAGAGGGGGCAAACACCGGGGAGCTGTTTTTT. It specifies CASSEEGANTGELFF.

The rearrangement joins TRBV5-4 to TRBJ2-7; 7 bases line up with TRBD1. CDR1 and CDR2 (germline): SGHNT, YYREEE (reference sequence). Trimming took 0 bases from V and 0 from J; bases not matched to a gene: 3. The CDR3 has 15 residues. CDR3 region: CASSLAGQVSYEQYF. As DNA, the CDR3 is TGTGCCAGCAGCTTGGCCGGACAGGTCTCCTACGAGCAGTACTTC.

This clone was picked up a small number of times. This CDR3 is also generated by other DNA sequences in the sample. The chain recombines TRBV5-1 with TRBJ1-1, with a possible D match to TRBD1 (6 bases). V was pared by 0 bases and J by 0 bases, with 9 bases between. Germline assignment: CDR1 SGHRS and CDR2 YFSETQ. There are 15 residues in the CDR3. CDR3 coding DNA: TGCGCCAGCAGCTTGGCGGGGGGCCTGAACACTGAAGCTTTCTTT. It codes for CASSLAGGLNTEAFF.

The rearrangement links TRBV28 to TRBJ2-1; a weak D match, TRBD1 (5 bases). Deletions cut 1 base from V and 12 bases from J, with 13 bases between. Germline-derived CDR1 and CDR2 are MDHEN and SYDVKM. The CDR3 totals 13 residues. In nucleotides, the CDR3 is TGTGCCAGCAGTTTATCGGGCAGGGATGCGCAGTTCTTC. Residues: CASSLSGRDAQFF.

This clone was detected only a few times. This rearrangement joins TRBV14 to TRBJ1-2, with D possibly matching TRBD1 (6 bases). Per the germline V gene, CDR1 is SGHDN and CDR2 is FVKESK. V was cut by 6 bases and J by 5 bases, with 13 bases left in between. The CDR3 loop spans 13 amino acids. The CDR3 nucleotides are TGTGCCAGCAGAACGACAGGCCGGTATGGCTACACCTTC. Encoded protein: CASRTTGRYGYTF.

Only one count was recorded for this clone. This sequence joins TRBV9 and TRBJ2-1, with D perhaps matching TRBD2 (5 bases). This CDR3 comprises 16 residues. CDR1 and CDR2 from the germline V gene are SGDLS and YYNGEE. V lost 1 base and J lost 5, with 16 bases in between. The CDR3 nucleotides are TGTGCCAGCAGCGTATCGGGGAGTGAGAGCCACAATGAGCAGTTCTTC. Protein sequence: CASSVSGSESHNEQFF.

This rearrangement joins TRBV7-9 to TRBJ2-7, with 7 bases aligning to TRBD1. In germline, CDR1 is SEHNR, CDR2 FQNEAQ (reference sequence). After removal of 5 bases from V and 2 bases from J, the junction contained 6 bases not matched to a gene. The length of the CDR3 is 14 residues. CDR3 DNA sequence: TGTGCCAGCAGCCCCCGGGACAGCACCTACGAGCAGTACTTC. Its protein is CASSPRDSTYEQYF.

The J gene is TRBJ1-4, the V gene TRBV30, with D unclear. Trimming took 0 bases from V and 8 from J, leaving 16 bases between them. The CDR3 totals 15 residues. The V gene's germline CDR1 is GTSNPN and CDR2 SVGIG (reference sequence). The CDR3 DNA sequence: TGTGCCTGGAGTGTGGTAAGGCAGCGCGGGGAAAAACTGTTTTTT. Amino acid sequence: CAWSVVRQRGEKLFF.